These 6 T cell receptor beta chains were all obtained from the same sample, sequenced in a study of blood T cell repertoires in COVID-19. The data were produced by immunoSEQ multiplex PCR, yet TCRdb's version contains in-frame clones alone and is incomplete. This sample has roughly 200,000 clones, with roughly 90% found just once. Sequenced: PBMCs or T cells enriched from blood (not recorded which). The origin of the receptors is a woman under 40 with acute COVID-19.

The chain uses TRBV5-6 and TRBJ1-5; D call uncertain. From germline, CDR1 is SGHDT and CDR2 YYEEEE. The CDR3 is 15 amino acids. The germline V and J ends were trimmed by 2 bases and 4 bases, with 13 bases remaining between them. CDR3 amino acids: CASSLFERPNQPQHF. CDR3 DNA sequence: TGTGCCAGCAGCTTATTTGAGAGGCCGAATCAGCCCCAGCATTTT.

This clone was counted only a few times. The chain uses TRBV15 and TRBJ2-7; D is uncertain. Germline V gives CDR1 LNHNV, CDR2 YYDKDF (reference sequence). V was shortened by 0 bases and J by 2 bases, with 8 bases between the two germline ends. The CDR3 spans 14 residues. The CDR3: CATSRDYSTYEQYF. DNA for the CDR3: TGTGCCACCAGCAGAGATTACAGTACCTACGAGCAGTACTTC. The complete variable domain, with remaining parts taken from reference TRBV15 and TRBJ2-7, reads DAMVIQNPRYQVTQFGKPVTLSCSQTLNHNVMYWYQQKSSQAPKLLFHYYDKDFNNEADTPDNFQSRRPNTSFCFLDIRSPGLGDTAMYLCATSRDYSTYEQYFGPGTRLTVT.

The chain is built from TRBV5-4 and TRBJ1-2, with D possibly TRBD1 on 6 matching bases. The ends were cut back, 0 bases at V and 4 bases at J, with 13 bases in the middle. Germline assignment: CDR1 SGHNT and CDR2 YYREEE (reference sequence). The CDR3 has 15 amino acids. The DNA of the CDR3 is TGTGCCAGCAGCTTGGGTGGACAGTCTTTCTATGGCTACACCTTC. Amino acids: CASSLGGQSFYGYTF. Full variable domain (outside the CDR3, taken from reference TRBV5-4 and TRBJ1-2): ETGVTQSPTHLIKTRGQQVTLRCSSQSGHNTVSWYQQALGQGPQFIFQYYREEENGRGNFPPRFSGLQFPNYSSELNVNALELDDSALYLCASSLGGQSFYGYTFGSGTRLTVV.

This clone was counted a few times. The V gene is TRBV4-3, the J gene TRBJ2-6; TRBD1 might be the D (6 bases). The CDR3 is made up of 18 amino acids. V gave up 4 bases and J gave up 0 bases, with 16 bases separating them. Germline-derived CDR1 and CDR2 are LGHNA and YSLEER. The CDR3 loop is CASSPRTVADSGANVLTF. Written as DNA, the CDR3 is TGCGCCAGCAGCCCCCGGACAGTTGCCGACTCTGGGGCCAACGTCCTGACTTTC.

This chain joins TRBV23-1 and TRBJ2-1; weak D call: TRBD2 (5 bases). TRBV23-1 is designated an ORF whose function remains uncertain. Trimming cost V 6 bases and J 6 bases, with 21 bases left between them. The CDR3 contains 16 residues. Here the CDR3 reads CASSRRTGQAPNEQFF. CDR3 in DNA: TGCGCCAGCAGCCGGAGGACCGGGCAGGCCCCCAATGAGCAGTTCTTC.

This chain connects TRBV4-1 to TRBJ2-1; 7 bases match TRBD1. This CDR3 is built from 16 residues. Trimming took 4 bases from V and 1 from J; bases not matched to a gene: 7. Per germline, CDR1 MGHRA and CDR2 YSYEKL. The CDR3: CASSRIQGTSYNEQFF. The CDR3 DNA is TGCGCCAGCAGCCGGATACAGGGGACGTCCTACAATGAGCAGTTCTTC.